Listed here are 12 T cell receptor beta chains from one sample, sequenced in a study of CD8+CD57+ T cells in acquired aplastic anemia. TCR beta VDJ combinations and CDR3 sequences were profiled from genomic DNA. MiXCR was run by TCRdb on the reads, yielding one entry per CDR3 protein. In the table there are about 400,000 distinct CDR3 sequences, 65% to 80% of which are singletons. The sequencing sample was made of sorted CD4+, CD8+, or CD8+CD57+ T cells (not recorded which) from PBMCs. The receptors were sampled from a human donor in good health, serving as a control.

The chain uses TRBV10-3 and TRBJ1-2; D is possibly TRBD1 or TRBD2 (5 bases each). The DNA matches TRBJ2-4 better at its end, which makes the J call doubtful. Germline values: CDR1 ENHRY, CDR2 SYGVKD. CDR3 length equals 14 residues. The CDR3: CAISSGKGKHDQYF. CDR3 coding DNA: TGTGCCATCAGCTCCGGGAAGGGGAAGCACGATCAGTACTTC.

On this clonotype itself: Given a much more abundant clone one base away, this may be a read error. The genes are TRBV3-1 and TRBJ2-5; possible D gene TRBD2, 6 bases. V dropped 1 base and J dropped 7 bases, with 13 bases sitting between them. Germline CDR1 reads LGHDT; CDR2 reads YNNKEL (reference sequence). There are 14 residues in the CDR3. The CDR3, as DNA: TGTGCCAGCAGCCAAGGACGCGGGGTGGGGACCCAGTACTTC. Residues: CASSQGRGVGTQYF.

Regarding this clonotype: Sequence at one end of the junction differs from germline and may be a read error. The chain carries TRBV2 and TRBJ2-7, with TRBD2 identical over 10 bases. CDR1 is SNHLY, CDR2 FYNNEI, per germline. The CDR3 is 15 amino acids. Here the CDR3 DNA reads TGTGCCAGCAGTCTTAGCGGGGGGATTACAGGTACGCAGTATTTC. This sequence encodes CASSLSGGITGTQYF. Full variable domain (outside the CDR3, taken from reference TRBV2 and TRBJ2-7): EPEVTQTPSHQVTQMGQEVILRCVPISNHLYFYWYRQILGQKVEFLVSFYNNEISEKSEIFDDQFSVERPDGSNFTLKIRSTKLEDSAMYFCASSLSGGITGTQYFGPGTRLTVT.

As for this clonotype: The junction departs from germline at one end; a sequencing error may be responsible. The V gene is TRBV7-8, the J gene TRBJ1-5, with 8 nucleotides matching TRBD1. Germline V gene sequence: CDR1 SGHVS, CDR2 FQNEAQ. This CDR3 contains 14 residues. CDR3 DNA sequence: TGTGCCAGCAGCTCGGACAGGGTATGTCGGTCCCCGCTTTTT. This encodes CASSSDRVCRSPLF.

This clonotype was seen at least ten times. The genes are TRBV4-3 and TRBJ2-1; a possible D gene is TRBD2 (6 bases). V shed 0 bases and J shed 4 bases, with 10 bases lying between them. Germline V lookup: CDR1 LGHNA, CDR2 YSLEER. The CDR3 length is 15 residues. The CDR3 reads CASSQEGGTYNEQFF. The CDR3 nucleotides read TGCGCCAGCAGCCAAGAGGGGGGAACTTACAATGAGCAGTTCTTC.

The chain recombines TRBV20-1 with TRBJ2-7; the match to TRBD1 covers 7 bases. Trimming cost V 6 bases and J 3 bases; bases outside gene matches: 11. CDR1 and CDR2 from the germline V gene are DFQATT and SNEGSKA (reference sequence). CDR3 length equals 14 residues. The CDR3: CSAASPAGGYEQYF. CDR3 nucleotides: TGCAGTGCCGCCTCACCCGCAGGGGGCTACGAGCAGTACTTC.

Concerning this clonotype: This CDR3 fails to terminate in the conserved phenylalanine or tryptophan, so it likely reflects a read error. No DNA is shown, since the ends of the CDR3 on it are uncertain; the CDR3 is the one TCRdb lists. This rearrangement joins TRBV12-3 or TRBV12-4 to TRBJ1-1. The CDR3 spans 12 amino acids, including both terminal residues. CDR3 protein: CASNLVGGRDTI.

Concerning this clonotype: A read error may account for a junction end that differs from germline. V is TRBV2 and J is TRBJ2-3; D is uncertain. The CDR3 is 14 amino acids. Germline CDR1 reads SNHLY; CDR2 reads FYNNEI. CDR3 nucleotide sequence: TGTGCCACCAGTGATGAGATGGATACAGATACGCAGTATTTT. Residues: CATSDEMDTDTQYF.

The chain is built from TRBV10-2 and TRBJ2-3; D gene uncertain. CDR3 length equals 16 residues. The germline V and J ends were trimmed by 0 bases and 0 bases, with 10 bases remaining between them. Germline V lookup: CDR1 WSHSY, CDR2 SAAADI. CDR3 nucleotides: TGCGCCAGCAGTGAGTCGTGGCGGACCAGCACAGATACGCAGTATTTT. As protein: CASSESWRTSTDTQYF.

The J gene is TRBJ2-6, the V gene TRBV20-1; tentative D call: TRBD1 (6 bases). V lost 3 bases, J lost 10 bases, and 16 bases lay in between. From germline, CDR1 is DFQATT and CDR2 SNEGSKA (reference sequence). The CDR3 sequence is 14 residues long. The CDR3 nucleotides read TGCAGTGCTAGGGCCTACAGGGAAGCTAACGTCCTGACTTTC. It codes for CSARAYREANVLTF.

As concerns this clonotype: Just one base apart from a much larger clone, this may be a read error. This sequence joins TRBV6-5 and TRBJ1-1; D remains ambiguous. Trimming took off 8 bases at V and 7 bases at J, with 17 bases between the two ends. CDR3 length equals 13 residues. From germline, CDR1 is MNHEY and CDR2 SVGAGI. The chain's CDR3 is CASGQLDVGEAFF. CDR3 coding DNA: TGTGCCAGCGGCCAACTGGACGTCGGTGAAGCTTTCTTT.

Only one count was recorded for this clonotype. The chain employs TRBV7-9 and TRBJ2-7; D uncertain. This CDR3 is 15 amino acids long. Per germline, CDR1 SEHNR and CDR2 FQNEAQ (reference sequence). The germline V and J ends were trimmed by 5 bases and 13 bases, with 27 bases remaining between them. This chain's CDR3 is CASSRYVQETQYYYF. Written as DNA, the CDR3 is TGTGCCAGCAGCAGGTACGTCCAAGAGACCCAGTACTACTACTTC. The full variable domain, completed using reference TRBV7-9 and TRBJ2-7, is DTGVSQNPRHKITKRGQNVTFRCDPISEHNRLYWYRQTLGQGPEFLTYFQNEAQLEKSRLLSDRFSAERPKGSFSTLEIQRTEQGDSAMYLCASSRYVQETQYYYFGPGTRLTVT.